This section outlines one TCR beta chain sequence together with its context. This specimen comes from a study of T cells in narcolepsy. Only in-frame clones appear in the TCRdb table, and some are missing; sequencing was by immunoSEQ multiplex PCR. The table has about 30,000 clones, roughly 77% seen once. Germline assignment: CDR1 SGHTA and CDR2 FQGNSA. The CDR3 totals 15 residues. J lost 11 bases, V lost 5 bases, and 13 bases had no gene match. The chain carries TRBV7-2 and TRBJ2-3; 10 bases match TRBD2. The receptor's source is a human donor with narcolepsy. The specimen sequenced was CD45RA- memory CD4+ T cells from PBMCs. CDR3 residues: CASSATSGMEAKQYF. The CDR3, as DNA: TGTGCCAGCAGCGCCACTAGCGGGATGGAAGCAAAGCAGTATTTT. Full variable domain (missing parts from reference TRBV7-2 and TRBJ2-3): GAGVSQSPSNKVTEKGKDVELRCDPISGHTALYWYRQSLGQGLEFLIYFQGNSAPDKSGLPSDRFSAERTGGSVSTLTIQRTQQEDSAVYLCASSATSGMEAKQYFGPGTRLTVL.